One and the same sample provided the 21 T cell receptor beta chains below, sequenced in a study of cytomegalovirus exposure and HLA in healthy donors. 60 Vbeta and 13 Jbeta primers were used in PCR. Only in-frame clones appear in the TCRdb table, and some are missing; sequencing was by immunoSEQ multiplex PCR. The data contain some 190,000 clones, 81% of them singletons. The sequenced sample was PBMCs. The receptors shown here come from a man in his late teens or twenties in good health and CMV-seronegative.

V gene TRBV16 combines with J gene TRBJ2-5; no definite D call. The CDR3 loop spans 12 amino acids. Germline loops: CDR1 KGHSY, CDR2 FQNENV. Trimming took 3 bases from V and 4 from J, leaving 6 bases between them. CDR3 in amino acids: CASSQSRETQYF. CDR3 nucleotides: TGTGCCAGCAGCCAGTCGCGAGAGACCCAGTACTTC.

The chain has TRBV25-1 and TRBJ2-1; 8 bases line up with TRBD2. CDR3 size: 17 residues. In germline, CDR1 is MGHDK, CDR2 SYGVNS. With 3 bases clipped from V and 6 bases from J, the junction kept 13 bases outside the gene matches. The CDR3 protein is CASSDHWGGLGSNEQFF. In DNA form, the CDR3 reads TGTGCCAGCAGTGACCACTGGGGGGGACTAGGAAGCAATGAGCAGTTCTTC.

The V call is TRBV28, the J call TRBJ2-7, with D hard to call. The V end was cut by 1 base, the J end by 2 bases, with 3 bases between. Per the germline V gene, CDR1 is MDHEN and CDR2 is SYDVKM. This CDR3 is 12 amino acids long. CDR3 protein: CASSLSAYEQYF. The DNA for the CDR3 is TGTGCCAGCAGTTTATCGGCCTACGAGCAGTACTTC.

The chain is built from TRBV25-1 and TRBJ2-5; tentative D call: TRBD2 (6 bases). Trimming removed 5 bases from V and 4 bases from J, with 17 bases in between. The CDR3 length is 15 residues. Germline lookup yields CDR1 MGHDK and CDR2 SYGVNS. CDR3 residues: CASSPMSGLGETQYF. The CDR3 DNA reads as TGTGCCAGCAGTCCCATGAGCGGGCTGGGAGAGACCCAGTACTTC.

The genes are TRBV4-2 and TRBJ2-6; no firm D call. Germline-derived CDR1 and CDR2 are LGHNA and YNFKEQ. V lost 1 base, J lost 3 bases, and 7 bases lay in between. The CDR3 spans 15 residues. The CDR3 loop is CASSQVLDGANVLTF. The CDR3 DNA reads TGTGCCAGCAGCCAAGTTCTAGATGGGGCCAACGTCCTGACTTTC.

J is TRBJ2-7 and V is TRBV29-1, with 9 positions matching TRBD1. The CDR3 runs to 14 residues. Trimming at V came to 0 bases and at J to 4 bases, leaving 4 bases not matched to a gene. From germline, CDR1 is SQVTM and CDR2 ANQGSEA. In DNA form, the CDR3 reads TGCAGCGTTGAAGACGGGACAGGGAGGTACGAGCAGTACTTC. Protein product: CSVEDGTGRYEQYF.

The chain combines TRBV6-5 with TRBJ2-2, with 8 bases that match TRBD1. The germline CDR1 and CDR2 sequences are MNHEY and SVGAGI. The V gene end was trimmed by 6 bases and the J gene end by 4 bases; junction bases not matched to a gene: 7. This CDR3 contains 15 residues. CDR3 in amino acids: CASSFAGGRTGELFF. The DNA for the CDR3 is TGTGCCAGCAGCTTTGCAGGGGGCCGCACCGGGGAGCTGTTTTTT.

The genes are TRBV9 and TRBJ2-1, with 9 bases matching TRBD2. V was pared by 3 bases and J by 8 bases, with 12 bases of the junction left unmatched. Germline CDR1 reads SGDLS; CDR2 reads YYNGEE. This CDR3 region has 16 residues. The CDR3: CASSAETGLAWDEQFF. The CDR3 DNA sequence: TGTGCCAGCAGCGCAGAAACGGGACTAGCTTGGGATGAGCAGTTCTTC.

The rearrangement links TRBV18 to TRBJ1-5; tentatively, D is TRBD1 (5 bases). V lost 3 bases and J lost 4, with 13 bases in between. The CDR3 spans 15 residues. Per germline, CDR1 KGHSH and CDR2 LQKENI. In nucleotides, the CDR3 is TGTGCCAGCTCACCGGTCCAGGGTAGTAATCAGCCCCAGCATTTT. This sequence encodes CASSPVQGSNQPQHF.

The J gene is TRBJ1-2, the V gene TRBV5-4; D unresolved. Germline V lookup: CDR1 SGHNT, CDR2 YYREEE (reference sequence). The CDR3 loop spans 12 amino acids. The V end was cut by 4 bases, the J end by 5 bases, with 9 bases between. The CDR3 region is CASSGGSYGYTF. In DNA form, the CDR3 reads TGTGCCAGCAGCGGCGGAAGTTATGGCTACACCTTC.

The chain carries TRBV10-2 and TRBJ1-1; no clear D gene. Trimming left V 11 bases short and J 3 bases short, with 16 bases between. Germline V CDR1 and CDR2: WSHSY, SAAADI. The length of the CDR3 is 13 residues. CDR3 DNA sequence: TGCGCCTTCCCACGGGAGTGGGACACTGAAGCTTTCTTT. It yields the protein CAFPREWDTEAFF.

J is TRBJ1-5 and V is TRBV7-9; D possibly corresponds to TRBD1 (6 bases). Germline V CDR1 and CDR2: SEHNR, FQNEAQ (reference sequence). The CDR3 is 13 amino acids. With 4 bases removed from V and 4 bases from J, the gap between germline ends came to 8 bases. The CDR3 bases are TGTGCCAGCAGCTGGACAGATAATCAGCCCCAGCATTTT. This encodes CASSWTDNQPQHF.

The chain has TRBV5-1 and TRBJ2-2; TRBD1 might be the D (6 bases). Germline V gene sequence: CDR1 SGHRS, CDR2 YFSETQ. CDR3 size: 17 residues. V dropped 4 bases and J dropped 2 bases, with 18 bases sitting between them. CDR3 sequence reads: CASSPLTGQINTGELFF. As DNA, the CDR3 is TGCGCCAGCAGCCCCCTTACCGGACAGATAAACACCGGGGAGCTGTTTTTT. The variable domain in full, completed from reference TRBV5-1 and TRBJ2-2, reads KAGVTQTPRYLIKTRGQQVTLSCSPISGHRSVSWYQQTPGQGLQFLFEYFSETQRNKGNFPGRFSGRQFSNSRSEMNVSTLELGDSALYLCASSPLTGQINTGELFFGEGSRLTVL.

This clone was picked up one time. The rearrangement links TRBV7-9 to TRBJ1-5, with D unclear. Trimming took 5 bases from V and 5 from J, leaving 10 bases between them. Germline CDR1 and CDR2: SEHNR and FQNEAQ (reference sequence). This CDR3 contains 13 residues. The DNA of the CDR3 is TGTGCCAGCAGCCCGGACTGGGATCAGCCCCAGCATTTT. Amino acid sequence: CASSPDWDQPQHF.

The chain links TRBV18 to TRBJ2-4; possible D gene TRBD2, 6 bases. There are 13 residues in the CDR3. Trimming shortened V by 3 bases and J by 8 bases, and 11 bases separated the two germline ends. Looked up from germline, CDR1 is KGHSH and CDR2 is LQKENI. The CDR3 DNA follows: TGTGCCAGCTCACCCCTGGAGGGGTACATTCAGTACTTC. Amino acids: CASSPLEGYIQYF.

This chain connects TRBV9 to TRBJ1-1; the D is unclear. The CDR3 spans 13 residues. Germline assignment: CDR1 SGDLS and CDR2 YYNGEE. The V end was cut by 1 base, the J end by 2 bases, with 6 bases between. The DNA for the CDR3 is TGTGCCAGCAGCGTAAAGAGCAACACTGAAGCTTTCTTT. It yields the protein CASSVKSNTEAFF.

This chain uses TRBV11-2 with TRBJ1-1; 7 bases map to TRBD1. Germline CDR1 and CDR2: SGHAT and FQNNGV. The V and J ends lost 6 bases and 1 base, in that order; junction bases with no gene match: 8. CDR3 length equals 15 residues. CDR3 residues: CASSIWDSTNTEAFF. The CDR3 coding sequence is TGTGCCAGCAGTATCTGGGACAGTACGAACACTGAAGCTTTCTTT.

V is TRBV18 and J is TRBJ2-5; D call uncertain. Deletions cut 3 bases from V and 0 bases from J, with 8 bases between. The CDR3 is made up of 14 amino acids. Germline CDR1 and CDR2: KGHSH and LQKENI. The CDR3 loop reads CASSPRRNQETQYF. The CDR3 DNA is TGTGCCAGCTCACCGCGGCGGAACCAAGAGACCCAGTACTTC.

This chain joins TRBV29-1 and TRBJ2-3; the D gene is possibly TRBD2 (6 bases). The CDR3 covers 13 residues. CDR1 and CDR2 from the germline V gene are SQVTM and ANQGSEA. Trimming shortened V by 8 bases and J by 1 base, and 13 bases separated the two germline ends. The CDR3 bases are TGCAGCTCCGCGACTAGGGGCACAGATACGCAGTATTTT. This gives the protein CSSATRGTDTQYF.

This chain links TRBV30 with TRBJ2-3, with TRBD2 as a possible D gene (6 bases). The CDR3 is 19 amino acids. Trimming pared 0 bases from V and 5 bases from J, leaving 27 bases between. Per the germline V gene, CDR1 is GTSNPN and CDR2 is SVGIG (reference sequence). For the CDR3, the DNA is TGTGCCTGGAGTGTACTTCGGACTTGGGTGGCGGGACGGATAGATACGCAGTATTTT. Amino acids: CAWSVLRTWVAGRIDTQYF.

The V and J genes are TRBV7-3 and TRBJ2-1, with D maybe TRBD1 (5 bases). The V and J ends lost 5 bases and 8 bases respectively, with 13 bases between them. In germline, CDR1 is SGHTA, CDR2 FQGTGA. This CDR3 has 13 amino acids. DNA of the CDR3: TGTGCCAGCAGCGCCGGATTAGGGGATGAGCAGTTCTTC. This sequence encodes CASSAGLGDEQFF.